Listed here is a single T cell receptor beta chain. No antigen is known for it. These data are taken from a study of CXCR3-negative and CXCR3-positive naive CD8 T cells. Findings of the study overall: CXCR3 expression partially decreased after cryopreservation; most assays used fresh PBMCs. Relative to memory CD8+ cells, whose diversity was much lower, both naive subsets had comparably high diversity. Naive CXCR3-positive cells had TRB CDR3s more hydrophobic than those of CXCR3-negative naive cells.

The CDR3 covers 16 residues. 5' RACE with UMI labels generated the TRB cDNA libraries. TCRdb re-called the 5' RACE reads and gives one entry per CDR3 protein, without DNA. This repertoire includes about 62,000 distinct CDR3 sequences. Definition of naive CD8+ T cells rested on a CD45RO-CCR7+CD27+CD95- profile. Sample: naive CXCR3- CD8+ T cells from blood. Stated subset: CD45RO-CCR7+CD27+CD95- naive CD8+ T cells lacking CXCR3 (TNR3-). This TCR was sampled from a human donor in good health. Some clones in this sample may be carry-over from other donors' samples. The chain is built from TRBV12-3 or TRBV12-4 and TRBJ1-1; TCRdb's D call of TRBD1 is untestable without DNA. This chain's CDR3 is CASRAPGGDFNTEAFF.